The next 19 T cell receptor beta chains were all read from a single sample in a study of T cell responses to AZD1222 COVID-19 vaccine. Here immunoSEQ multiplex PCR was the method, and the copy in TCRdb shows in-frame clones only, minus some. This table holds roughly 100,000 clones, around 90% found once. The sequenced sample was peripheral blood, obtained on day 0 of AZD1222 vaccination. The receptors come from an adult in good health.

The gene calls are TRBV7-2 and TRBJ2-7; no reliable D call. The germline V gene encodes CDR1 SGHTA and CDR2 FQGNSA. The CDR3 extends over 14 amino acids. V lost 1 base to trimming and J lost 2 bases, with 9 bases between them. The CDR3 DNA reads TGTGCCAGCAGCTTAGTGGCAGCCACCTACGAGCAGTACTTC. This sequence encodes CASSLVAATYEQYF.

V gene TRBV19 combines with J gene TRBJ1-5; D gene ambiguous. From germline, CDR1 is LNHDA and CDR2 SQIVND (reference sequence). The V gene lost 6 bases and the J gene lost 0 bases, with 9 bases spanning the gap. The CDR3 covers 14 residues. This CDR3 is CASSDEYSNQPQHF. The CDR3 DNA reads TGTGCCAGTAGCGATGAATATAGCAATCAGCCCCAGCATTTT.

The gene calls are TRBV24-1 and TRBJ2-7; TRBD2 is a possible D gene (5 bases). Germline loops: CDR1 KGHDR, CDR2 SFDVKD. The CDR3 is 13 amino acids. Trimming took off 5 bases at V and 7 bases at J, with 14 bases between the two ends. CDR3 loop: CATSGRITGEQYF. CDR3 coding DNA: TGTGCCACCAGTGGACGTATTACGGGGGAGCAGTACTTC.

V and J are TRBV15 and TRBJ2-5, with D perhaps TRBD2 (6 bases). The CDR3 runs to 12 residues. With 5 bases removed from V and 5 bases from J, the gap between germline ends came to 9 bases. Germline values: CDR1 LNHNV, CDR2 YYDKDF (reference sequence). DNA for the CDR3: TGTGCCACCAGCCCACGGGGGGAGACCCAGTACTTC. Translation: CATSPRGETQYF.

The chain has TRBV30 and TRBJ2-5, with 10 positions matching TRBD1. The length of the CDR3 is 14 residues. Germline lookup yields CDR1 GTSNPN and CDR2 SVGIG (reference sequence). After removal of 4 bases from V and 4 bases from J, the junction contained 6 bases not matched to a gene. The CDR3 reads CAWTLDRGRETQYF. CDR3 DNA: TGTGCCTGGACCCTCGACAGGGGGCGAGAGACCCAGTACTTC. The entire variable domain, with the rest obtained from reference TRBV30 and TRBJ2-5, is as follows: SQTIHQWPATLVQPVGSPLSLECTVEGTSNPNLYWYRQAAGRGLQLLFYSVGIGQISSEVPQNLSASRPQDRQFILSSKKLLLSDSGFYLCAWTLDRGRETQYFGPGTRLLVL.

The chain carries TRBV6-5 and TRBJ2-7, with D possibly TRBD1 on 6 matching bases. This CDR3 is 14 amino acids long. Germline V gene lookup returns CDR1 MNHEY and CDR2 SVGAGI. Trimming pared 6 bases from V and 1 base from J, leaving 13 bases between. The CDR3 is CASSRTDKSYEQYF. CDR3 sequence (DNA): TGTGCCAGCAGCCGGACAGATAAATCCTACGAGCAGTACTTC.

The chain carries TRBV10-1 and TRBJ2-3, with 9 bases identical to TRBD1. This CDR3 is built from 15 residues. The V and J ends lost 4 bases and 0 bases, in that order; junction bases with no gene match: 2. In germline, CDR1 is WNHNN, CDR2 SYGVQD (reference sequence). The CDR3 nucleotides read TGCGCCAGCAGTGGAGGGACAGGGAGCACAGATACGCAGTATTTT. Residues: CASSGGTGSTDTQYF.

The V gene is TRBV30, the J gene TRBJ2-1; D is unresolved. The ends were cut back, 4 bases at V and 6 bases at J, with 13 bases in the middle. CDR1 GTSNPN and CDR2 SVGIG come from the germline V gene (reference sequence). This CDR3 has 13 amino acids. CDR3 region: CAWIRRHSNEQFF. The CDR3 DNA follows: TGTGCCTGGATACGTCGGCACAGCAATGAGCAGTTCTTC. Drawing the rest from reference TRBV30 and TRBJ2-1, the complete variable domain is SQTIHQWPATLVQPVGSPLSLECTVEGTSNPNLYWYRQAAGRGLQLLFYSVGIGQISSEVPQNLSASRPQDRQFILSSKKLLLSDSGFYLCAWIRRHSNEQFFGPGTRLTVL.

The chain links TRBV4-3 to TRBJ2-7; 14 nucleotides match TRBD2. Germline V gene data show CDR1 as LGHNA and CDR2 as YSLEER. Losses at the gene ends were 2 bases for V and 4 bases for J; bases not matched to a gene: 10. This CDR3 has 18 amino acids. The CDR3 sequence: CASSQLPPGLAGVYEQYF. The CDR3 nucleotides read TGCGCCAGCAGCCAATTACCGCCGGGACTAGCGGGAGTTTACGAGCAGTACTTC.

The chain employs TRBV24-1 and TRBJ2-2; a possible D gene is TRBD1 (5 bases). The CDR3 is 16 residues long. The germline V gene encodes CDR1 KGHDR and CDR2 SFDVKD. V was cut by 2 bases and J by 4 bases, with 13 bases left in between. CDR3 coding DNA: TGTGCCACCAGTGATTCAGACAGAAATCCCACCGGGGAGCTGTTTTTT. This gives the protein CATSDSDRNPTGELFF.

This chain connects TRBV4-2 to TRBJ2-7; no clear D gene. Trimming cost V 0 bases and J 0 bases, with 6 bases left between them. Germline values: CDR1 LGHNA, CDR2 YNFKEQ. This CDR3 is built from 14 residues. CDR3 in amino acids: CASSQERLSYEQYF. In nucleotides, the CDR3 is TGTGCCAGCAGCCAAGAGCGCCTCTCCTACGAGCAGTACTTC.

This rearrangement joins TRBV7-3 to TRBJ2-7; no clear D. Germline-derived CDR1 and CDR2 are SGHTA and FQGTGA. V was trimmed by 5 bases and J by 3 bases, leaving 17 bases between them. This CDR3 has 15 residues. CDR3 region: CASSPSLGRSYEQYF. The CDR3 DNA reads TGTGCCAGCAGCCCCTCCCTTGGGCGCAGCTACGAGCAGTACTTC.

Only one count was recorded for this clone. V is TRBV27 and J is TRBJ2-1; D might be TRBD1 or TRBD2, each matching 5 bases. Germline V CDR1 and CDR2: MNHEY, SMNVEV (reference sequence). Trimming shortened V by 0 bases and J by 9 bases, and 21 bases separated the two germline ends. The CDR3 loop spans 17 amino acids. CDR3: CASSLSQGAAGGGEQFF. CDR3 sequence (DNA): TGTGCCAGCAGTTTATCCCAGGGCGCCGCAGGTGGGGGTGAGCAGTTCTTC.

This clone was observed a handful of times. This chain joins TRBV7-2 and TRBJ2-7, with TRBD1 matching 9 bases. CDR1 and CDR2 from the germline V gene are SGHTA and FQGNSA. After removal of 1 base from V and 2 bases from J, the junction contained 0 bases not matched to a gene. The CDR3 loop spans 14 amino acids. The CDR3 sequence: CASSLGQGAYEQYF. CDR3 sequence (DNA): TGTGCCAGCAGCTTAGGACAGGGGGCCTACGAGCAGTACTTC.

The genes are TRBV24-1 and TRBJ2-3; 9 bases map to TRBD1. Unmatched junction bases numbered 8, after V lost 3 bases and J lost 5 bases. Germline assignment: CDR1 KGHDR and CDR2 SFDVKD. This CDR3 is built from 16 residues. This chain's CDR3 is CATSDPRDRVLDTQYF. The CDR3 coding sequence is TGTGCCACCAGTGATCCCCGGGACAGGGTGTTAGATACGCAGTATTTT.

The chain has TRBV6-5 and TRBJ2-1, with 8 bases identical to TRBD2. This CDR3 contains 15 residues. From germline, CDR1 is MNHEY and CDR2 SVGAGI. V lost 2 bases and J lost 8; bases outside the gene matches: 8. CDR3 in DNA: TGTGCCAGCAGTTACGGCCGGGGGGGGCGCGATGAGCAGTTCTTC. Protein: CASSYGRGGRDEQFF.

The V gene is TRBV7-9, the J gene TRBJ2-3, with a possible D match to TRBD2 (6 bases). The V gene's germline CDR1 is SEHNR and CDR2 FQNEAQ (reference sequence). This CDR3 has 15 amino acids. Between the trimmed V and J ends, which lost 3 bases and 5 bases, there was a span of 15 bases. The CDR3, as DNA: TGTGCCAGCAGCTTCTCCGGGACTCTGGGAGATACGCAGTATTTT. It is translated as CASSFSGTLGDTQYF.

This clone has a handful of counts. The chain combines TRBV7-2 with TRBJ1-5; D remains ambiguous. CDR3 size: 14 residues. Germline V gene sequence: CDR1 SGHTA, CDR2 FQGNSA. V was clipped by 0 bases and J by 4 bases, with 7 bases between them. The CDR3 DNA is TGTGCCAGCAGCTTAGCGGGCAGGAATCAGCCCCAGCATTTT. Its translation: CASSLAGRNQPQHF.

CDR3 residues: CASSLSVAGAQPQHF. The CDR3 bases are TGTGCCAGCAGCTTATCGGTTGCAGGGGCGCAGCCCCAGCATTTT. The rearrangement joins TRBV7-9 to TRBJ1-5, with D possibly being TRBD1 (6 bases). Germline lookup yields CDR1 SEHNR and CDR2 FQNEAQ (reference sequence). Between the trimmed V and J ends, which lost 2 bases and 7 bases, there was a span of 15 bases. This CDR3 contains 15 residues.